Here is one TCR beta chain with its context. It has no known antigen specificity. No per-base quality is available; no much larger clone lies one base away. TCRbeta CDR3 regions were amplified from genomic DNA by means of the immunoSEQ Assay, a bias-controlled multiplex PCR. The study's own analysis went as follows. The number of nucleated cells in each sample was estimated by amplification of reference gene primers within the assay. To quantify the absolute abundance of each unique TCRbeta CDR3 rearrangement, sequence reads were collapsed and filtered. For each sample, productive Simpson clonality was calculated by taking the square root of Simpson's diversity index across productive rearrangements. Not all clones reach the TCRdb copy of this immuneACCESS table, which keeps in-frame sequences only. Checked studies attribute under half of the gap to unresolved V genes and leave the rest unexplained. Clone size and the V and J calls come from that table; the DNA yielded D and trimming. This sample gives 120,000 or so clones in total; approximately 80% of them show up just once. The ten largest clones add up to 20% to 30% of the sample.

The data originate from a study of blood T cell repertoires in COVID-19 (dated by TCRdb to about 2020). For the study in its entirety: Samples covering the acute and convalescent phases of COVID-19 were provided by collaborators in the United States, Italy and Spain. The prospective study material was composed of cDNA or gDNA derived from T cells, B-cell-depleted T cells, or PBMCs. Subjects who had been exposed to COVID-19, were actively infected with it, or had recovered from it provided the deeply sampled blood TCRbeta repertoires that made up the dataset. The repertoires were made available in a free public database intended to serve as a resource for research on the immune response to SARS-CoV-2. The samples were drawn from the first 160 participants of the ongoing ImmuneRACE study and from 950 to 1,500 subjects provided by 6 global collaborators. A de-identified subject ID, COVID-19 status, age in years and sex were almost always included in the sample metadata. Where available, HLA class I and class II types were taken from metadata supplied by the sample provider and were not determined by assay-based typing. What the work shows at the level of the full study, not this receptor alone: How much clinical and demographic metadata was included differed by source and by participant, and the metadata was provided uncurated.

Collaborating institutions collected whole blood in K2EDTA tubes following their own protocols. For TCRbeta analysis, collaborators shipped samples as frozen whole blood, isolated PBMCs, or DNA extracted from either of those sample types. From the germline V gene, CDR1 is SGHRS and CDR2 is YFSETQ. From the cysteine up to the phenylalanine, the CDR3 has a length of 14 residues. Only CDR3 DNA remains: 42 bases, in frame from the first base. V and J are truncated by 4 bases and 2 bases respectively, leaving an intervening sequence of 12 bases. Sequences were obtained from peripheral blood. The clonotype originates from a human donor in a cohort sampled during active COVID-19. The chain is assembled from TRBV5-1 and TRBJ1-2, with an unclear D gene assignment. The CDR3 protein: CASSPGRENYGYTF. The DNA is as follows: TGCGCCAGCAGCCCCGGACGGGAAAACTATGGCTACACCTTC.